Detailed here is one T cell receptor beta chain. This clone was seen a single time. Its antigen is currently not known. Base qualities are not at hand, and no much larger clone is one base apart. This specimen belongs to a study of cytomegalovirus exposure and HLA in healthy donors (TCRdb year 2017). Concerning the study at large: According to an earlier analysis of several hundred of the donors, 150 million to 200 million T cells yielded 95 million to 140 million unique TCR beta sequences and roughly 280 Gb of sequence data. The number of donors typed differed by locus, with about 629-640 for A, B, C, DRB1 and DQB1, roughly 520 for DQA1, 600 to 610 for DPA1, and around 450 for DPB1. In a later genetic analysis, genome-wide SNP genotypes for about 65% of the 666 donors were used, and that subset was treated as a discovery cohort. All discovery cohort repertoires had been generated on a single sequencing platform. Around 320 gigabases of sequencing data and 78 million or so unique TCR sequences were included in an early release covering about 700 HLA-typed donors. An earlier analysis of nearly 600 of the donors applied high-throughput TCR beta sequencing to assess whether each TCR beta V gene segment acted as functional or pseudogenic. Among the roughly 400 genotyped donors, approximately 81% belonged to the genetic ancestry cluster associated with self-reported Caucasian donors. HLA typing included class I and class II loci at four-digit resolution. Roughly 5 DR-DQ haplotypes were treated as single units for association and clustering because of strong linkage in the cohort. The later analysis used no new phenotypic data to find candidate immune exposures, relying instead on TCR beta sequences and their occurrence across donors. In a later analysis, previously published TCR beta repertoires from some 640 donors were re-analyzed and high-resolution HLA genotyping was added so that TCR occurrence patterns could be studied. Besides the first cohort of approximately 710 subjects, a separate validation cohort made up of roughly 120 different subjects was used. The T cell repertoires of under 750 subjects were profiled by immunosequencing and related to cytomegalovirus serostatus. Alongside the repertoire data, information on donor age, sex, ethnicity and CMV serostatus was compiled. The study aimed to test whether cataloging public T cell receptors could reveal signatures of past pathogen exposure. Among around 400 genotyped donors of the cohort, an average of roughly 230,000 unique TCR beta nucleotide sequences was sequenced per donor, of which about 20% were non-productive. High-throughput TCR immunosequencing, statistical association of individual TCRs with disease status, and machine learning were combined to predict cytomegalovirus infection status. Points the paper makes about the study in general: A further reported finding was that TCR beta sequences accurately predicted the HLA-A and HLA-B alleles for most subjects in the first cohort. Correlated functional status among segregating V segments might reflect linkage disequilibrium, but an unknown experimental factor could not be ruled out. In a later analysis, most CMV-associated TCR beta chains were found to appear HLA-restricted, with HLA associations seemingly driven largely by CMV exposure. A later analysis reported that several top co-occurrence clusters appeared linked to parvovirus B19, influenza, CMV and Epstein-Barr virus. This cohort had only TCR beta chains sequenced, and the lack of alpha or paired-chain data limited which features could be detected. In an earlier analysis of around 600 of the donors, most TCR beta V segments were observed in productive rearrangements about 90% or about 30% of the time, broadly matching IMGT annotations. In both the original and validation cohorts, the classifier was reported to diagnose cytomegalovirus status with high specificity and sensitivity. A later analysis found that HLA-associated TCR beta chains were more clonally expanded and had lower generation probabilities than equally common non-associated chains. When HLA alleles, especially DR and DQ, strongly co-occurred, TCR associations were difficult to assign to individual alleles. According to the authors, the approach could potentially be generalized to other disease states and immunological phenotypes. According to a later genetic analysis, donors in an Asian-associated ancestry cluster had fewer N-insertions in productive TCRs than the roughly 700-donor mean. HLA typing was unavailable for some donors at each locus, so association tests used only the typed subset. Immune exposure information for the cohort was limited to CMV serostatus. Because counts were too low, seventeen rarely observed V segments, including chromosome 9 orphons, were excluded from the earlier analysis of around 590 of the donors. Across donors, most TCR sequences were observed very rarely, whereas some public TCRs were present in many individuals. In the study, 150 to 200 TCR beta chains were listed as associated with cytomegalovirus. In a later analysis, the rate of TCR association differed among HLA loci, with DRB1 alleles having the most associated TCRs and HLA-C alleles having the fewest. A few of the identified cytomegalovirus-associated TCR beta chains were confirmed in vitro to be specific for cytomegalovirus antigens. A cluster of highly shared sequence variants was judged likely to represent a technical artifact of the sequencing pipeline. An association between a missense DCLRE1C variant and V-gene and J-gene trimming of TCR beta chains was found in a later genetic analysis and replicated in an independent cohort. Sequencing depth was assumed to be roughly uniform across donors in the presence/absence analyses, though that assumption may not hold. At a false discovery rate of 0.05, a later analysis linked some 17,000 TCR beta sequences to specific HLA alleles. Some IMGT-functional V segments, including TRBV6-2 and TRBV6-3, could not be distinguished by the 87-base-pair reads and were therefore excluded.

In total, just over 650 healthy bone marrow donors made up the cohort. At the time of sampling, every cohort member was nominally healthy, though immune exposures that went unrecorded were likely present. The donor was CMV seropositive and belonged to the group of a few hundred seropositive cohort members. Each donor provided a peripheral blood sample, and peripheral blood mononuclear cells were used for TCR beta sequencing. The Qiagen DNeasy Blood Extraction Kit was used to extract genomic DNA from the blood cell samples. Per the germline V gene (reference sequence), GTSNPN is the CDR1 and SVGIG is the CDR2. Trimming accounts for 3 bases at V and 4 bases at J, while the number of junction bases matched to no gene is 8. The CDR3 holds 15 amino acids from the cysteine to the phenylalanine. Just CDR3 DNA is preserved here, 45 bases in frame from base 1. The library was generated by the immunoSEQ multiplex PCR assay. A mixture of 60 forward primers for TCR Vbeta segments and 13 reverse primers for TCR Jbeta segments was used in the multiplex PCR. The CDR3 region of rearranged TCR beta genes was amplified from genomic DNA with a multiplex PCR assay. On the Illumina HiSeq System, the amplified TCR beta libraries were sequenced as 87-base-pair reads. The authors' pipeline ran thus. In a later analysis, some 80 million unique TCR beta chains were counted across the 500 to 850 repertoires, and about 9.9 million of these chains were shared by at least two donors. To remove PCR and sequencing errors, raw reads were error-corrected and collapsed into unique sequences using a nearest-neighbor algorithm that merged closely related sequences. CDR3 sequences were aligned to IMGT reference sequences to assign V, D and J gene segments. For a sequence to be retained, a match of at least six nucleotides was required to both a V gene segment and a J gene segment. Rearrangements were called productive when the CDR3 lacked stop codons and stayed in frame with V and J; all others were non-productive. Following IMGT convention, CDR3 was defined as the stretch from the second conserved V-encoded cysteine to the conserved J-encoded phenylalanine. The earlier analysis of 587 of the donors excluded sequences that lacked an unambiguous match to a single V gene segment. An earlier analysis of approximately 590 of the donors classified V segments as functional when productive rearrangements were above 56.7% and as segregating when the standard deviation between donors was above 5%. A statistical classification framework was developed to diagnose cytomegalovirus status using the catalog of TCR beta chain sequences. In a later analysis, V and J genes were assigned by comparing TCR nucleotide sequences against IMGT/GENE-DB human TR gene sequences. Using the TCRdist pipeline, a later analysis assigned CDR3 sequences along with most-parsimonious VDJ recombination scenarios. In a later analysis, every TCR beta chain was defined by the combination of its CDR3 amino acid sequence and its V-gene family, and reads without a unique V-gene family were dropped. As a way to deal with suspected cross-contamination and a sequencing artifact, a later analysis dropped approximately 570 nucleotide sequences that were highly shared and had low generation probability. A later analysis calculated a clonal expansion index for each public chain from normalized within-repertoire ranks of inferred template counts. In a later analysis, generation probabilities were computed using a VDJ recombination model fitted to out-of-frame rearrangements, and the results were checked against IGoR. In a later analysis, TCR-TCR, TCR-HLA and TCR-CMV co-occurrence was scored with hypergeometric tests, and a repertoire-size bias correction was applied to TCR pairs. False discovery rates were estimated in a later analysis by permuting HLA or CMV assignments 20 times. A later analysis grouped co-occurring TCRs with DBSCAN, adding TCRdist sequence similarity when clustering within HLA-allele-positive subsets. Repertoires with fewer than 30,000 or more than 120,000 public chains, plus five repertoires with anomalous nucleotide sharing, were excluded from co-occurrence clustering. The source is immuneACCESS, and TCRdb retained only in-frame sequences with V and J called. Part of the clones is not carried over; for the studies checked, unresolved V genes explain less than half of this, and the remainder is unexplained. For V, J and clone size, that table is used; D and trimming come from the DNA. This sample has some 110,000 clones in its table, and about 72% of those were observed once. Of the sample, roughly 4.5% falls within the top ten clones.

The sequence was obtained from a man aged 50 or older in good health and CMV-seropositive. The specimen sequenced was PBMCs. The sequence is built from TRBV30 and TRBJ2-3; the central 9 bases match TRBD1. The nucleotide sequence reads TGTGCCTGGAGCCGGGACAGGGTGATATCAGATACGCAGTATTTT. Its protein is CAWSRDRVISDTQYF.